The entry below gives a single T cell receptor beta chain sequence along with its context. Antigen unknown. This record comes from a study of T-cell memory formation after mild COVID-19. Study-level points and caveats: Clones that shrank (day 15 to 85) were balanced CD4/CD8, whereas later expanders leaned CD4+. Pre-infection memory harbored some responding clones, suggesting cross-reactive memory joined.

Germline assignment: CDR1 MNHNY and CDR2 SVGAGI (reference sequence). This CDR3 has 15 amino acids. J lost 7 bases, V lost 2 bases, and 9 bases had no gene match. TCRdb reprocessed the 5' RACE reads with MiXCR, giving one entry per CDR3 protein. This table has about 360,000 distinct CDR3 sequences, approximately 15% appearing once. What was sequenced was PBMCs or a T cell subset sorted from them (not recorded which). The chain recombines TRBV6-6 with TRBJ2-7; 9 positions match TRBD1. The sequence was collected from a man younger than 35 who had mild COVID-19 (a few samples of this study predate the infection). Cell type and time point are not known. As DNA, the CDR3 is TGTGCCAGCAGTTACACCGGGACAGGGAATGGGGAGCAGTACGTC. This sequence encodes CASSYTGTGNGEQYV.